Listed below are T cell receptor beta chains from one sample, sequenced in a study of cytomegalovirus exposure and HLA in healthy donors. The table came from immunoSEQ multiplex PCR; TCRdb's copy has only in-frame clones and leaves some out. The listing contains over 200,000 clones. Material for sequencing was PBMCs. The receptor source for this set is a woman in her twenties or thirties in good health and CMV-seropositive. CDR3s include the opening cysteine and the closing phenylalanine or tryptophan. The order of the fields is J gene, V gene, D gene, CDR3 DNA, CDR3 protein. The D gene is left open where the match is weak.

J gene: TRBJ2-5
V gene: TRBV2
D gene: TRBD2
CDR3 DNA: TGTGCCAGCACCCCGACTGGAGCGGGAGTAGAGACCCAGTACTTC
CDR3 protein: CASTPTGAGVETQYF

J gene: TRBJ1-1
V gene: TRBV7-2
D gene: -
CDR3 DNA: TGTGCCAGCAGCTCACGTTCGGAGACTGAAGCTTTCTTT
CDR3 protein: CASSSRSETEAFF

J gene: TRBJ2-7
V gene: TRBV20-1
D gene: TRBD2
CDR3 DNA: TGCAGTGCCCGGCGGGGGAACGAGCAGTACTTC
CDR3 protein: CSARRGNEQYF

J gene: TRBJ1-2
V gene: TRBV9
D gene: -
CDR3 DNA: TGTGCCAGCAGCGTAGATGGGGGGAACTATGGCTACACCTTC
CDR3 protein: CASSVDGGNYGYTF

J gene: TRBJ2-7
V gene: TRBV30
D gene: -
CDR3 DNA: TGTGCCGGGGGCTTATTCTACGAGCAGTACTTC
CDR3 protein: CAGGLFYEQYF

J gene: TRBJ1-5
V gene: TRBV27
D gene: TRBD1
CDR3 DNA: TGTGCCAGCAGTTCGTGGGACAGGGGCAATCAGCCCCAGCATTTT
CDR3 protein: CASSSWDRGNQPQHF

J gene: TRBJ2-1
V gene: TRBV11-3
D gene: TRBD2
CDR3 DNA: TGTGCCAGCAGCCTTGGCCACAGCGGGAGACCCTACAATGAGCAGTTCTTC
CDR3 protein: CASSLGHSGRPYNEQFF

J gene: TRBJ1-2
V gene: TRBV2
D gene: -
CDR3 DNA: TGTGCCAGCAGTGAAGAGAGGCAGGGGTATGGCTACACCTTC
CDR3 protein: CASSEERQGYGYTF

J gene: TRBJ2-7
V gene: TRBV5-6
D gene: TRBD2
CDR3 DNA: TGTGCCAGCAGTCCAGCGGGATCCTACGAGCAGTACTTC
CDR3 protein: CASSPAGSYEQYF

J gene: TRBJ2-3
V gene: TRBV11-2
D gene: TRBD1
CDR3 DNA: TGTGCCAGCAGCCCGTCTCCGGGACAGACAGATACGCAGTATTTT
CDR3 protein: CASSPSPGQTDTQYF

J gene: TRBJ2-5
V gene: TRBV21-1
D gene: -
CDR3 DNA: TGTGCCAGCAGCCCTGAGGAGCGGGAGGGCGGAGAGACCCAGTACTTC
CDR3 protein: CASSPEEREGGETQYF

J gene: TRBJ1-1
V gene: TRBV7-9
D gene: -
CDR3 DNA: TGTGCCAGCAGCCCCGCATGGCTCGACTTACCTACTGAAGCTTTCTTT
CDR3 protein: CASSPAWLDLPTEAFF

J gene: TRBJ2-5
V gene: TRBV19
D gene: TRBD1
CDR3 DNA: TGTGCCAGTAGTAGTACAGGGGGCCGGGTGCAGTACTTC
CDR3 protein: CASSSTGGRVQYF

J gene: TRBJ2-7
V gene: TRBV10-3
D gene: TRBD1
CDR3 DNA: TGTGCCAGCCTCGGACAGGCCACCTACGAGCAGTACTTC
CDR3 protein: CASLGQATYEQYF

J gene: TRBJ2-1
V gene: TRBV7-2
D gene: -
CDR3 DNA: TGTGCCAGCAGCTTATTTTCTAGACTGGGTGAGCAGTTCTTC
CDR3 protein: CASSLFSRLGEQFF

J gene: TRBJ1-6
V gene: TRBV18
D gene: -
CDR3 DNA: TGTGCCAGCTCACCGACTGGAGGGACCTCCTATAATTCACCCCTCCACTTT
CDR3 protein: CASSPTGGTSYNSPLHF

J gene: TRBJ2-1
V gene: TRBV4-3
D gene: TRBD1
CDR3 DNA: TGCGCCAGCAGCCCGGGACAGGAGACTTACAATGAGCAGTTCTTC
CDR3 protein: CASSPGQETYNEQFF

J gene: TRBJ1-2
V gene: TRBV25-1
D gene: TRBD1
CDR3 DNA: TGTGCCAGCAGTGAATACTCCTCGGGACAGGGTTGGGACTATGGCTACACCTTC
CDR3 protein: CASSEYSSGQGWDYGYTF

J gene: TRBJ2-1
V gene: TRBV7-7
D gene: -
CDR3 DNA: TGTGCCAGCAGCTCTCTCTTAGTAGGACTCAATGAGCAGTTCTTC
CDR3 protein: CASSSLLVGLNEQFF

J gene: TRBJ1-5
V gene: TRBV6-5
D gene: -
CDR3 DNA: TGTGCCAGCAGCCCTCAGATTTATAGCAATCAGCCCCAGCATTTT
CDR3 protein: CASSPQIYSNQPQHF

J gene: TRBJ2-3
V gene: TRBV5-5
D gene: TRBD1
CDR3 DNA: TGTGCCAGCAGCGTCGGACAGGCCACAGATACGCAGTATTTT
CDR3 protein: CASSVGQATDTQYF

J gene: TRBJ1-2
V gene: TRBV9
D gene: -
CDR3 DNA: TGTGCCAGCAGCGTATCAGGGGCCGATCATGGCTACACCTTC
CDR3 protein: CASSVSGADHGYTF

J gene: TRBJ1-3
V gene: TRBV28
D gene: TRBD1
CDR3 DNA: TGTGCCAGCAGTTACGGGACAGGGGTGTCCGGAAACACCATATATTTT
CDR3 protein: CASSYGTGVSGNTIYF

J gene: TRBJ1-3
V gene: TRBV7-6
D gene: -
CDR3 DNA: TGTGCCAGCAGCTTAGAATTGTACGGGAGCTCTGGAAACACCATATATTTT
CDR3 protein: CASSLELYGSSGNTIYF

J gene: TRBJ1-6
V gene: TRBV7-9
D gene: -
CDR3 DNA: TGTGCCAGCAGCTTAGAGCCAGGGTCACCCCTCCACTTT
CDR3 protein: CASSLEPGSPLHF

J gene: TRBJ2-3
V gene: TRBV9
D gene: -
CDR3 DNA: TGTGCCAGCAGCTTAGCGGACTACACAGATACGCAGTATTTT
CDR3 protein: CASSLADYTDTQYF

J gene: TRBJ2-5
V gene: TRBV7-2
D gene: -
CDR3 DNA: TGTGCCAGCAGCTTCTCGGATGGAGGAGAGACCCAGTACTTC
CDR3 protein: CASSFSDGGETQYF

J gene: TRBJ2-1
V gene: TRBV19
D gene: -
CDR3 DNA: TGTGCCAGTAGCCCTGGTCTAGCAGTATACAATGAGCAGTTCTTC
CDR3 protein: CASSPGLAVYNEQFF

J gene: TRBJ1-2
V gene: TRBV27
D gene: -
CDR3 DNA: TGTGCCAGCAGTTTACAGGGTGACTATGGCTACACCTTC
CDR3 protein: CASSLQGDYGYTF

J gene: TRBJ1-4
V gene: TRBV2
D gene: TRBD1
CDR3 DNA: TGTGCCAGCAGTGTGGACAGGGGGTTTGAAAAACTGTTTTTT
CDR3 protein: CASSVDRGFEKLFF

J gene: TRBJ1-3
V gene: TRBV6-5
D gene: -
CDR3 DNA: TGTGCCAGCAGTTACATGGGAGACGGAAACACCATATATTTT
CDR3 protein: CASSYMGDGNTIYF

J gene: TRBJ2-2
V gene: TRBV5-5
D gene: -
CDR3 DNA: TGTGCCAGCAGCTTACAAGCAGGGACGAACACCGGGGAGCTGTTTTTT
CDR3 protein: CASSLQAGTNTGELFF

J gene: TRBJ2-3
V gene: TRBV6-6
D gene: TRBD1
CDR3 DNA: TGTGCCAGCAGCAGGGACAGGGTGAGCACAGATACGCAGTATTTT
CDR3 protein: CASSRDRVSTDTQYF

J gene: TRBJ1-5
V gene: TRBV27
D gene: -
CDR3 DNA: TGTGCCAGCAGTTTACTCGGAGATAGCAATCAGCCCCAGCATTTT
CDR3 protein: CASSLLGDSNQPQHF

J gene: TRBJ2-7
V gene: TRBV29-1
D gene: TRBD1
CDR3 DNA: TGCAGCGTTGCTGGACAGGGGCCTTTCTACGAGCAGTACTTC
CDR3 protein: CSVAGQGPFYEQYF

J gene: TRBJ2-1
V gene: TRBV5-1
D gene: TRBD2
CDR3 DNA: TGCGCCAGCAGCTTGGCCGTACGGGCTAGCGGTCTGTGGAATGAGCAGTTCTTC
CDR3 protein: CASSLAVRASGLWNEQFF

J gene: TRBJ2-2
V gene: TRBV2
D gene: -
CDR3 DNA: TGTGCCAGCAACAGGGAACACATCGGGGAGCTGTTTTTT
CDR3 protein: CASNREHIGELFF

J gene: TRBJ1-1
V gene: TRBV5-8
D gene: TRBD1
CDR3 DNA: TGTGCCAGCAGCTTCGGACAGGGGGCGACTGAAGCTTTCTTT
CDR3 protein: CASSFGQGATEAFF

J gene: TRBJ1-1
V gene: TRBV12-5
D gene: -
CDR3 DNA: TGTGCTAGTGGTTTGAACTCGGAGACTGAAGCTTTCTTT
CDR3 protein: CASGLNSETEAFF

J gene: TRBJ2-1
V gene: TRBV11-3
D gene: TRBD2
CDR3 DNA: TGTGCCAGCAGCAGGGGGACTAGCGGGGGGTCGGGTGAGCAGTTCTTC
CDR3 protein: CASSRGTSGGSGEQFF

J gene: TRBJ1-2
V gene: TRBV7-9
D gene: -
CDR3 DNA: TGTGCCAGCAGCCCGATGAGGGGGGGTTATGGCTACACCTTC
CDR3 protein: CASSPMRGGYGYTF

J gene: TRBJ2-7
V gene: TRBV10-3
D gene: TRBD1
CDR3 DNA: TGTGCCATCAGTGAGATGGACAGGGGATCGTACGAGCAGTACTTC
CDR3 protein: CAISEMDRGSYEQYF

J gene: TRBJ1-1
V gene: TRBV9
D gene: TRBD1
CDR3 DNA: TGTGCCAGCAGAGGACAGGGTGGGTTGAACACTGAAGCTTTCTTT
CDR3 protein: CASRGQGGLNTEAFF

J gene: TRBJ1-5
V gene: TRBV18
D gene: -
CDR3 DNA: TGTGCCAGCTCACCACCACTCACAGGACCGAACCGTCAGCCCCAGCATTTT
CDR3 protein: CASSPPLTGPNRQPQHF

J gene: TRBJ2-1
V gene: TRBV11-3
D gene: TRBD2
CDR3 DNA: TGTGCCAGCAGCTCGGGACCGGGACTAGCGGGGAAGAGCTCCTACAATGAGCAGTTCTTC
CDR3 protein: CASSSGPGLAGKSSYNEQFF

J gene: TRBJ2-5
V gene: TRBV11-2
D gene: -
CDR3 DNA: TGTGCCAGCAGCTTAGGTTACGGGGGAAACCAAGAGACCCAGTACTTC
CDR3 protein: CASSLGYGGNQETQYF

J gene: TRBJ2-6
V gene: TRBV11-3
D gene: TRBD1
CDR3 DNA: TGTGCCAGCAGCCCTGGACCGGGACAGCTACTCTCTGGGGCCAACGTCCTGACTTTC
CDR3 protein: CASSPGPGQLLSGANVLTF

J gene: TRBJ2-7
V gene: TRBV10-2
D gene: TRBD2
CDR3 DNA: TGCGCCAGCAGTGAGTCACCGACTAGCGGGAACCCCTACGAGCAGTACTTC
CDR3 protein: CASSESPTSGNPYEQYF

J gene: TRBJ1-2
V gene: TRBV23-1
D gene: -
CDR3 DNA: TGCGCCAGCAGTCTGGGGGGGTACGGCTACACCTTC
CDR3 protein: CASSLGGYGYTF

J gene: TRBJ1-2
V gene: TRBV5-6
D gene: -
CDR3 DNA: TGTGCCAGCAGCTTGGGTCAGGTCCAGCATGGCTACACCTTC
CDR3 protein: CASSLGQVQHGYTF

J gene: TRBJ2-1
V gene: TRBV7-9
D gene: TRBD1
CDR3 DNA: TGTGCCAGCAGCCCACCTGGACAGGCCTACTACAATGAGCAGTTCTTC
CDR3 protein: CASSPPGQAYYNEQFF

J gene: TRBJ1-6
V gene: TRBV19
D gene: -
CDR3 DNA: TGTGCCAGTAGTTCAGCCGGGAATTCACCCCTCCACTTT
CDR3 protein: CASSSAGNSPLHF